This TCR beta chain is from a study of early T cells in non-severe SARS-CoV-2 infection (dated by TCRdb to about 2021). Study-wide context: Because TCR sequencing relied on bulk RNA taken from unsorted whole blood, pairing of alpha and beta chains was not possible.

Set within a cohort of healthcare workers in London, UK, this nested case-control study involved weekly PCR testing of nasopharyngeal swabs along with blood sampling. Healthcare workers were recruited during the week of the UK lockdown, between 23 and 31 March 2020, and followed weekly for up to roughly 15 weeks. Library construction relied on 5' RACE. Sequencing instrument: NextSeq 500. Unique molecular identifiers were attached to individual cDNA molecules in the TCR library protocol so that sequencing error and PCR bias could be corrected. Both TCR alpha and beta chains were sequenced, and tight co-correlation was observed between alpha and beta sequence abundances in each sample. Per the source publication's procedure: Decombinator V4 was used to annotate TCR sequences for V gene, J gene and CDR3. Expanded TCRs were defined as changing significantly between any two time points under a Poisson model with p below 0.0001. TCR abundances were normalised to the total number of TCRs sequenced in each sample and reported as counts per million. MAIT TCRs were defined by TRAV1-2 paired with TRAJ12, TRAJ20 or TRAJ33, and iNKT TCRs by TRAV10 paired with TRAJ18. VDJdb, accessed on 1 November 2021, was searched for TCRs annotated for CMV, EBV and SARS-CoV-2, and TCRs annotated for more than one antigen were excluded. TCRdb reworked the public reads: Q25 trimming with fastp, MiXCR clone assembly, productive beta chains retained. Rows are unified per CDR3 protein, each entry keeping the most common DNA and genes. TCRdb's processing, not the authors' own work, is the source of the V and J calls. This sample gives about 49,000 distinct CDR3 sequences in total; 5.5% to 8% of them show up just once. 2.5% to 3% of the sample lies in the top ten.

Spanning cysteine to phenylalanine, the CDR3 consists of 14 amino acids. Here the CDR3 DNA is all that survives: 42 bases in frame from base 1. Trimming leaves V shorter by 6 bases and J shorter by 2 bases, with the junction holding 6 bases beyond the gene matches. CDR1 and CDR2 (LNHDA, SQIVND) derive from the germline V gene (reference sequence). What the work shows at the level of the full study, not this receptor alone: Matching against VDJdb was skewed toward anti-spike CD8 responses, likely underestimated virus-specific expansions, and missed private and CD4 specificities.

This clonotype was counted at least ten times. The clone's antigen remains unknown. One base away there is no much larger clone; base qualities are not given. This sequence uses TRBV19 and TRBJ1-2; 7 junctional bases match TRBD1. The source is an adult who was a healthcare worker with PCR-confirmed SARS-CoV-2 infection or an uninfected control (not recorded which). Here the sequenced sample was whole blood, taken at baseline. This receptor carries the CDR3 CASRATGKNYGYTF. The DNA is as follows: TGTGCCAGTAGGGCGACAGGGAAGAACTATGGCTACACCTTC.